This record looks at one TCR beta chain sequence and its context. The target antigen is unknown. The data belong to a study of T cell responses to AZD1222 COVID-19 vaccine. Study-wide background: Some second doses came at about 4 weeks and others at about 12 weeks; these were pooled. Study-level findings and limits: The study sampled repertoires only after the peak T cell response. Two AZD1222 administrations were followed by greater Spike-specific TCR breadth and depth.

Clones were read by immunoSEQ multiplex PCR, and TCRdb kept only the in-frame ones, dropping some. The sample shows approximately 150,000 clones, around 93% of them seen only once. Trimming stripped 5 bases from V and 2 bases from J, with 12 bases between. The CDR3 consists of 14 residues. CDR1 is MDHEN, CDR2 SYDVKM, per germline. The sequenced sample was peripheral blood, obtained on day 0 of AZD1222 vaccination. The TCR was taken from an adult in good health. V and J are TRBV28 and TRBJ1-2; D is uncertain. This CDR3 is CASSRLGVNYGYTF. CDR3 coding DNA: TGTGCCAGCAGTCGCCTCGGGGTCAACTATGGCTACACCTTC.